A single sample gave rise to the 27 T cell receptor beta chains below, sequenced in a study of PD-1 blockade in mismatch repair-deficient tumors. Here immunoSEQ multiplex PCR was the method, and the copy in TCRdb shows in-frame clones only, minus some. The table shows more than 40,000 clones, with around 73% occurring only once. This sample comprised peripheral blood, obtained 4 weeks after starting pembrolizumab. Every receptor here comes from an adult with mismatch repair-deficient cancer.

This clone was counted a single time. This chain uses TRBV27 with TRBJ2-1, with D perhaps TRBD2 (5 bases). The CDR3 covers 12 residues. The V end was cut by 3 bases, the J end by 5 bases, with 5 bases between. Germline V gene sequence: CDR1 MNHEY, CDR2 SMNVEV (reference sequence). The CDR3 is CASSFGDNEQFF. The DNA of the CDR3 is TGTGCCAGCAGTTTCGGGGACAATGAGCAGTTCTTC.

The sample holds a few counts of this clone. This chain joins TRBV2 and TRBJ2-1; TRBD1 might be the D (6 bases). Germline V gives CDR1 SNHLY, CDR2 FYNNEI. Trimming stripped 3 bases from V and 9 bases from J, with 12 bases between. The CDR3 sequence is 13 residues long. The CDR3 sequence is CASSDSQGTEQFF. The DNA of the CDR3 is TGTGCCAGCAGTGATTCTCAGGGGACTGAGCAGTTCTTC.

The V call is TRBV18, the J call TRBJ2-5; 9 bases align to TRBD1. Germline CDR1 reads KGHSH; CDR2 reads LQKENI. The J segment lost 4 bases and the V segment lost 2 bases, leaving 2 bases of the junction unmatched. CDR3 length equals 14 residues. CDR3 bases: TGTGCCAGCTCACCAGGACAGGGGATAGAGACCCAGTACTTC. Amino acids: CASSPGQGIETQYF.

The J gene is TRBJ2-1, the V gene TRBV5-6, with 7 bases identical to TRBD2. The CDR3 covers 15 residues. The junction had 5 bases not matched to a gene; V was cut back by 0 bases and J by 5 bases. Germline CDR1 SGHDT, CDR2 YYEEEE. CDR3 loop: CASSLVTSQNNEQFF. CDR3 nucleotide sequence: TGTGCCAGCAGCTTGGTGACTAGCCAAAACAATGAGCAGTTCTTC.

The chain is built from TRBV7-2 and TRBJ2-7; TRBD2 matches at 8 bases. The CDR3 has 15 amino acids. V lost 3 bases to trimming and J lost 4 bases; unmatched junction nucleotides: 8. The germline CDR1 and CDR2 sequences are SGHTA and FQGNSA. DNA for the CDR3: TGTGCCAGCAGCTTCCTACGGTCTAGCGGGTACGAGCAGTACTTC. Translation gives CASSFLRSSGYEQYF.

CDR3 amino acids: CASSQTGVNRQPQHF. The CDR3, as DNA: TGTGCCAGCAGCCAGACAGGGGTTAATCGTCAGCCCCAGCATTTT. This chain connects TRBV28 to TRBJ1-5; TRBD1 aligns across 8 bases. The CDR3 is 15 amino acids. Germline V CDR1 and CDR2: MDHEN, SYDVKM. The ends lost 6 bases at V and 6 bases at J; junction bases unmatched: 10.

This chain joins TRBV4-2 and TRBJ2-1; 13 positions agree with TRBD2. The germline gives CDR1 LGHNA, CDR2 YNFKEQ. V dropped 2 bases and J dropped 7; count of bases not matched to a gene: 5. CDR3 length: 16 residues. CDR3 amino acids: CASSQTGTSGKNEQFF. DNA for the CDR3: TGTGCCAGCAGCCAAACCGGGACTAGCGGGAAGAATGAGCAGTTCTTC.

This clone has a handful of counts. The chain is built from TRBV7-9 and TRBJ2-7; D call uncertain. CDR1 SEHNR and CDR2 FQNEAQ come from the germline V gene (reference sequence). CDR3 length: 14 amino acids. V gave up 5 bases and J gave up 0 bases, with 11 bases separating them. Here the CDR3 reads CASSGVISSYEQYF. Here the CDR3 DNA reads TGTGCCAGCAGCGGAGTTATTAGCTCCTACGAGCAGTACTTC.

The CDR3 DNA reads as TGTGCCAGCAGCCTTACCTGGGCCGGGAGCACAGATACGCAGTATTTT. Protein product: CASSLTWAGSTDTQYF. V usage is TRBV7-2 and J usage is TRBJ2-3; the D is unclear. Trimming cost V 5 bases and J 0 bases, with 15 bases left between them. From germline, CDR1 is SGHTA and CDR2 FQGNSA. The CDR3 consists of 16 residues.

V and J are TRBV11-3 and TRBJ2-7; D tentatively fits TRBD1 or TRBD2 (5 bases each). Germline V lookup: CDR1 SGHNT, CDR2 YENEEA. The CDR3 length is 13 residues. V lost 3 bases and J lost 2, with 8 bases in between. CDR3: CASSLGPTYEQYF. Written as DNA, the CDR3 is TGTGCCAGCAGCTTGGGACCCACCTACGAGCAGTACTTC.

By frequency in the sample, this clone is medium-sized. The rearrangement joins TRBV11-2 to TRBJ1-4, with D perhaps matching TRBD1 (5 bases). The germline CDR1 and CDR2 sequences are SGHAT and FQNNGV. V gave up 5 bases and J gave up 8 bases, with 18 bases separating them. The CDR3 has 15 amino acids. The CDR3 region has the DNA TGTGCCAGCAGCATCGCCGGGGCAGTAAGCGAAAAACTGTTTTTT. Translating it yields CASSIAGAVSEKLFF.

This clone has more than one count but fewer than ten. The chain recombines TRBV29-1 with TRBJ2-7; 15 bases line up with TRBD2. V shed 6 bases, J shed 4 bases, and the junction held 7 bases outside the gene matches. CDR1 and CDR2 (germline): SQVTM, ANQGSEA. The CDR3 sequence is 15 residues long. The CDR3 loop is CSVGTSGRKSYEQYF. The CDR3, as DNA: TGCAGCGTGGGGACTAGCGGGAGGAAGTCGTACGAGCAGTACTTC.

The chain employs TRBV7-6 and TRBJ1-2, with 8 bases identical to TRBD1. Germline-derived CDR1 and CDR2 are SGHVS and FNYEAQ. CDR3 size: 13 residues. J lost 6 bases, V lost 5 bases, and 5 bases had no gene match. The CDR3 nucleotides read TGTGCCAGCAGCCCAGCGGACAGGGATGGCTACACCTTC. It yields the protein CASSPADRDGYTF.

This clone was seen once. The rearrangement links TRBV7-2 to TRBJ1-3, with D perhaps TRBD1 (5 bases). The germline gives CDR1 SGHTA, CDR2 FQGNSA. Trimming took off 3 bases at V and 2 bases at J, with 5 bases between the two ends. The CDR3 length is 13 residues. The CDR3 spells CASSLGPGNTIYF. DNA of the CDR3: TGTGCCAGCAGCTTGGGGCCTGGAAACACCATATATTTT.

CDR3 in DNA: TGCGCCAGCAGCTCGGACAGGGGTTTCAATGAGCAGTTCTTC. Translated, it gives CASSSDRGFNEQFF. This chain connects TRBV5-1 to TRBJ2-1; 9 bases are a match to TRBD1. The CDR3 sequence is 14 residues long. V lost 3 bases, J lost 6 bases, and 4 bases stayed unmatched. From germline, CDR1 is SGHRS and CDR2 YFSETQ.

The table lists this clone with a count of one. The chain uses TRBV29-1 and TRBJ2-1; 12 bases agree with TRBD2. The V segment lost 7 bases and the J segment 9 bases; nucleotides outside the gene matches: 7. This CDR3 has 13 amino acids. Germline CDR1 and CDR2: SQVTM and ANQGSEA. CDR3 sequence: CSALLAGGGEQFF. Written as DNA, the CDR3 is TGCAGCGCCCTACTAGCGGGAGGTGGTGAGCAGTTCTTC.

The chain carries TRBV5-6 and TRBJ1-1; no clear D gene. The V gene lost 2 bases and the J gene lost 4 bases, with 6 bases spanning the gap. The length of the CDR3 is 12 residues. From germline, CDR1 is SGHDT and CDR2 YYEEEE. CDR3 in amino acids: CASSLPSTEAFF. In nucleotides, the CDR3 is TGTGCCAGCAGCTTACCGAGCACTGAAGCTTTCTTT. Using reference TRBV5-6 and TRBJ1-1 for the parts outside the CDR3, the full variable domain is DAGVTQSPTHLIKTRGQQVTLRCSPKSGHDTVSWYQQALGQGPQFIFQYYEEEERQRGNFPDRFSGHQFPNYSSELNVNALLLGDSALYLCASSLPSTEAFFGQGTRLTVV.

The chain is built from TRBV7-2 and TRBJ2-7; 8 bases match TRBD1. Per the germline V gene, CDR1 is SGHTA and CDR2 is FQGNSA. The CDR3 has 13 amino acids. V was clipped by 4 bases and J by 5 bases; unmatched bases: 4. CDR3 loop: CASSSQGADEQYF. CDR3 sequence (DNA): TGTGCCAGCAGCTCGCAGGGGGCCGACGAGCAGTACTTC. The whole variable domain, remainder taken from reference TRBV7-2 and TRBJ2-7, is GAGVSQSPSNKVTEKGKDVELRCDPISGHTALYWYRQSLGQGLEFLIYFQGNSAPDKSGLPSDRFSAERTGGSVSTLTIQRTQQEDSAVYLCASSSQGADEQYFGPGTRLTVT.

The sample holds a few counts of this clone. This CDR3 is CASSVSLDKNTEAFF. The CDR3 DNA is TGTGCCAGCAGCGTGTCATTAGACAAGAACACTGAAGCTTTCTTT. J is TRBJ1-1 and V is TRBV5-4; D gene uncertain. Trimming shortened V by 4 bases and J by 1 base, and 14 bases separated the two germline ends. Germline CDR1 is SGHNT and CDR2 is YYREEE (reference sequence). The CDR3 totals 15 residues.

Only a few counts were recorded for this clone. In DNA form, the CDR3 reads TGTGCCAGCAGTAGGGATTCCACAGATACGCAGTATTTT. Protein product: CASSRDSTDTQYF. V and J are TRBV5-4 and TRBJ2-3; D call uncertain. Germline V CDR1 and CDR2: SGHNT, YYREEE (reference sequence). V lost 5 bases, J lost 2 bases, and 9 bases lay in between. This CDR3 is built from 13 residues.

The chain has TRBV19 and TRBJ2-1, with 11 positions matching TRBD2. The V gene end was trimmed by 9 bases and the J gene end by 6 bases; junction bases not matched to a gene: 16. Germline CDR1 is LNHDA and CDR2 is SQIVND (reference sequence). The CDR3 runs 17 residues. CDR3 sequence: CARWGGDTSGSFNEQFF. The CDR3 bases are TGTGCCAGATGGGGGGGGGATACTAGCGGGAGCTTCAATGAGCAGTTCTTC.

The chain employs TRBV7-6 and TRBJ2-1; TRBD1 matches at 7 bases. V shed 5 bases, J shed 8 bases, and the junction held 15 bases outside the gene matches. The CDR3 is 16 amino acids. Germline V gives CDR1 SGHVS, CDR2 FNYEAQ. Here the CDR3 reads CASSRIQPTGTDEQFF. The CDR3 coding sequence is TGTGCCAGCAGCCGCATTCAACCGACAGGGACGGATGAGCAGTTCTTC.

The chain combines TRBV6-1 with TRBJ1-5; no definite D call. This CDR3 has 13 residues. The germline V gene encodes CDR1 MNHNS and CDR2 SASEGT. The germline V and J ends were trimmed by 3 bases and 5 bases, with 8 bases remaining between them. CDR3 protein: CASSDSGHQPQHF. Here the CDR3 DNA reads TGTGCCAGCAGTGATTCCGGGCATCAGCCCCAGCATTTT.

This clone came up a few times. In nucleotides, the CDR3 is TGTGCCAGCAGAACGCCTAGCGGGATAGGTAATGAGCAGTTCTTC. Translated, it gives CASRTPSGIGNEQFF. The rearrangement uses TRBV28 and TRBJ2-1; 9 nucleotides agree with TRBD2. Germline V gene data show CDR1 as MDHEN and CDR2 as SYDVKM. The CDR3 is 15 amino acids. Losses at the gene ends were 6 bases for V and 7 bases for J; bases not matched to a gene: 10.

This chain connects TRBV11-3 to TRBJ2-7; D might be TRBD2 (6 bases). Germline loops: CDR1 SGHNT, CDR2 YENEEA. Between the trimmed V and J ends, which lost 3 bases and 0 bases, there was a span of 9 bases. The CDR3 has 14 amino acids. CDR3 nucleotide sequence: TGTGCCAGCAGCTTCCGGGACTCCTCCTACGAGCAGTACTTC. Translation gives CASSFRDSSYEQYF.

The chain uses TRBV7-9 and TRBJ1-2; D ambiguous. V lost 1 base and J lost 1, with 7 bases in between. Germline CDR1 SEHNR, CDR2 FQNEAQ (reference sequence). The CDR3 has 14 amino acids. In DNA form, the CDR3 reads TGTGCCAGCAGCTTAGAGGGCAGTAACTATGGCTACACCTTC. It is translated as CASSLEGSNYGYTF.

The chain employs TRBV11-2 and TRBJ1-2; 10 bases are a match to TRBD1. Trimming took 0 bases from V and 2 from J; bases not matched to a gene: 6. CDR1 and CDR2 from the germline V gene are SGHAT and FQNNGV. The CDR3 spans 17 residues. The CDR3 reads CASSLDYRDRGNYGYTF. The CDR3 DNA follows: TGTGCCAGCAGCTTAGACTACCGGGACAGGGGAAACTATGGCTACACCTTC.